This T cell receptor (beta chain) was found in a study of read filtering for tumor transcriptome and immune sequencing. From 300 to 450 ng of RNA, a library with molecular barcoded alpha/delta and beta/gamma adaptors was made. TCRdb reprocessed the reads with MiXCR, giving one entry per CDR3 protein. This table holds 60,000 or so distinct CDR3 sequences, roughly 19% found once. Germline CDR1 and CDR2: LGHDT and YNNKEL (reference sequence). Trimming stripped 6 bases from V and 4 bases from J, with 21 bases between. This CDR3 is built from 16 residues. The source of this sequence is a donor over 35 with multiple myeloma. This chain uses TRBV3-1 with TRBJ2-5, with D possibly matching TRBD1 (8 bases). Source material: a population of CD138-negative cells sorted from bone marrow. CDR3 sequence reads: CASSETGEGWAETQYF. The DNA of the CDR3 is TGTGCCAGCAGTGAGACAGGGGAGGGCTGGGCAGAGACCCAGTACTTC.